The 24 T cell receptor beta chains listed next were all sequenced from one sample in a study of shared clonotypes between healthy human individuals. Profiling relied on immunoSEQ multiplex PCR, and the TCRdb table lists in-frame clones only, not all of them. The sample comprises 2,500,000 or so clones, over 85% of which are singletons, and more than 0.35% rests with the top ten. Specimen: naive CD4+ T cells from PBMCs. As for subset: CD45RA+ positively selected. These TCRs come from a man aged 18 to 30 in good health. Some clones in this sample may be carry-over from other donors' samples.

The rearrangement joins TRBV5-1 to TRBJ2-1; 12 bases are a match to TRBD2. The V gene end was trimmed by 4 bases and the J gene end by 0 bases; junction bases not matched to a gene: 8. The CDR3 sequence is 18 residues long. CDR1 SGHRS and CDR2 YFSETQ come from the germline V gene. The chain's CDR3 is CASSRLAGGLSSYNEQFF. The CDR3 coding sequence is TGCGCCAGCAGCCGGCTAGCGGGAGGGCTGAGCTCCTACAATGAGCAGTTCTTC.

This chain uses TRBV4-3 with TRBJ2-1, with TRBD2 as a possible D gene (6 bases). The CDR3 has 15 residues. Looked up from germline, CDR1 is LGHNA and CDR2 is YSLEER. V shed 4 bases and J shed 5 bases, with 15 bases lying between them. The CDR3 here is CASSLSLRGDNEQFF. CDR3 in DNA: TGCGCCAGCAGCCTATCACTCCGCGGGGACAATGAGCAGTTCTTC.

The rearrangement links TRBV7-2 to TRBJ2-7, with a weak D call TRBD1 (7 bases). The germline V gene encodes CDR1 SGHTA and CDR2 FQGNSA. The CDR3 sequence is 16 residues long. Between the trimmed V and J ends, which lost 5 bases and 1 base, there was a span of 18 bases. CDR3 loop: CASSPRGGTASYEQYF. The DNA for the CDR3 is TGTGCCAGCAGCCCCAGGGGCGGGACAGCTTCCTACGAGCAGTACTTC.

This clone was seen just once. This sample also contains other DNA sequences that code for the same CDR3. The V gene is TRBV5-1, the J gene TRBJ2-5, with D maybe TRBD2 (6 bases). The CDR3 runs to 14 residues. From germline, CDR1 is SGHRS and CDR2 YFSETQ. V shed 0 bases and J shed 5 bases, with 11 bases lying between them. The CDR3 reads CASSLVAGRETQYF. DNA for the CDR3: TGCGCCAGCAGCTTGGTGGCAGGGAGGGAGACCCAGTACTTC. Full variable domain (remainder filled in from reference TRBV5-1 and TRBJ2-5): KAGVTQTPRYLIKTRGQQVTLSCSPISGHRSVSWYQQTPGQGLQFLFEYFSETQRNKGNFPGRFSGRQFSNSRSEMNVSTLELGDSALYLCASSLVAGRETQYFGPGTRLLVL.

V is TRBV19 and J is TRBJ2-5; 9 nucleotides agree with TRBD1. Losses at the gene ends were 5 bases for V and 6 bases for J; bases not matched to a gene: 10. The CDR3 is made up of 15 amino acids. Germline CDR1 LNHDA, CDR2 SQIVND (reference sequence). The CDR3 DNA follows: TGTGCCAGTAGTGTACCGGGACAGGGTTGGCAGACCCAGTACTTC. Protein product: CASSVPGQGWQTQYF.

The rearrangement links TRBV9 to TRBJ2-1; TRBD2 might be the D (6 bases). Trimming shortened V by 0 bases and J by 10 bases, and 17 bases separated the two germline ends. The CDR3 is 15 residues long. Per the germline V gene, CDR1 is SGDLS and CDR2 is YYNGEE. The CDR3 here is CASSVVGSGREEQFF. DNA of the CDR3: TGTGCCAGCAGCGTAGTAGGATCCGGGAGAGAAGAGCAGTTCTTC.

The table lists this clone with a count of one. The gene calls are TRBV9 and TRBJ2-3; TRBD2 matches 9 bases. Germline CDR1 reads SGDLS; CDR2 reads YYNGEE. This CDR3 is 15 amino acids long. The junction had 5 bases not matched to a gene; V was cut back by 4 bases and J by 2 bases. The DNA for the CDR3 is TGTGCCAGCAGCCTTGGACTAGCGTTCACAGATACGCAGTATTTT. It is translated as CASSLGLAFTDTQYF. Full variable domain (remainder filled in from reference TRBV9 and TRBJ2-3): DSGVTQTPKHLITATGQRVTLRCSPRSGDLSVYWYQQSLDQGLQFLIQYYNGEERAKGNILERFSAQQFPDLHSELNLSSLELGDSALYFCASSLGLAFTDTQYFGPGTRLTVL.

The genes are TRBV7-3 and TRBJ1-1, with a possible D match to TRBD1 (5 bases). Trimming removed 2 bases from V and 4 bases from J, with 11 bases in between. Germline CDR1 SGHTA, CDR2 FQGTGA. The length of the CDR3 is 14 residues. The CDR3 DNA reads TGTGCCAGCAGCTTATCGGGGGGACTCACTGAAGCTTTCTTT. This codes for CASSLSGGLTEAFF.

CDR3: CASSLADAAGGSTDTQYF. The CDR3 coding sequence is TGCGCCAGCAGCTTGGCCGATGCTGCGGGAGGGAGCACAGATACGCAGTATTTT. The chain has TRBV5-1 and TRBJ2-3; 9 bases line up with TRBD2. The V and J ends lost 0 bases and 0 bases, in that order; junction bases with no gene match: 8. The CDR3 has 18 residues. Per the germline V gene, CDR1 is SGHRS and CDR2 is YFSETQ.

This clone was counted between two and nine times. This specimen includes other DNA sequences encoding the same CDR3. J is TRBJ2-3 and V is TRBV5-1; no clear D. This CDR3 spans 13 amino acids. V was cut by 0 bases and J by 0 bases, with 2 bases left in between. CDR1 and CDR2 (germline): SGHRS, YFSETQ. The chain's CDR3 is CASSLGSTDTQYF. The CDR3 bases are TGCGCCAGCAGCTTGGGGAGCACAGATACGCAGTATTTT.

This chain joins TRBV15 and TRBJ2-7; tentative D call: TRBD2 (6 bases). Germline assignment: CDR1 LNHNV and CDR2 YYDKDF (reference sequence). Trimming stripped 0 bases from V and 3 bases from J, with 9 bases between. CDR3 length: 14 amino acids. The CDR3 loop is CATSRDSRDYEQYF. DNA for the CDR3: TGTGCCACCAGCAGAGATTCGCGGGACTACGAGCAGTACTTC. Full variable domain (rest looked up from reference TRBV15 and TRBJ2-7): DAMVIQNPRYQVTQFGKPVTLSCSQTLNHNVMYWYQQKSSQAPKLLFHYYDKDFNNEADTPDNFQSRRPNTSFCFLDIRSPGLGDTAMYLCATSRDSRDYEQYFGPGTRLTVT.

The chain is built from TRBV10-1 and TRBJ2-1; D is unclear. Between the trimmed V and J ends, which lost 5 bases and 9 bases, there was a span of 11 bases. Looked up from germline, CDR1 is WNHNN and CDR2 is SYGVQD (reference sequence). The CDR3 runs to 12 residues. The CDR3 DNA is TGCGCCAGCAGTAGTAGCCTGGGTGAGCAGTTCTTC. Encoded protein: CASSSSLGEQFF.

The chain recombines TRBV6-5 with TRBJ1-2; a possible D gene is TRBD1 (5 bases). The CDR3 covers 15 residues. The V gene's germline CDR1 is MNHEY and CDR2 SVGAGI. V was trimmed by 6 bases and J by 0 bases, leaving 14 bases between them. The CDR3 nucleotides read TGTGCCAGCAGCCAAACAGGAGCTACTAACTATGGCTACACCTTC. Translating it yields CASSQTGATNYGYTF.

This clone appeared a single time. The chain carries TRBV6-5 and TRBJ1-2, with unresolved D. The V end lost 5 bases, the J end lost 2 bases, and 6 bases lay between the germline ends. This CDR3 comprises 12 residues. The germline V gene has CDR1 MNHEY and CDR2 SVGAGI. Here the CDR3 reads CASSHQNYGYTF. CDR3 sequence (DNA): TGTGCCAGCAGTCACCAAAACTATGGCTACACCTTC.

The chain employs TRBV10-3 and TRBJ1-1; no definite D call. Germline V gene data show CDR1 as ENHRY and CDR2 as SYGVKD. V was shortened by 0 bases and J by 2 bases, with 7 bases between the two germline ends. CDR3 length equals 14 residues. The CDR3 loop is CAISESDINTEAFF. CDR3 nucleotide sequence: TGTGCCATCAGTGAGTCAGACATCAACACTGAAGCTTTCTTT.

The chain employs TRBV5-4 and TRBJ2-5, with TRBD2 identical over 14 bases. V dropped 3 bases and J dropped 7; count of bases not matched to a gene: 5. The germline V gene has CDR1 SGHNT and CDR2 YYREEE (reference sequence). The CDR3 runs to 15 residues. The CDR3 spells CASSWGLAGEGTQYF. The CDR3 region has the DNA TGTGCCAGCAGCTGGGGACTAGCGGGAGAGGGGACCCAGTACTTC.

The DNA for the CDR3 is TGTGCCAGCAGCCTAGGGGCCTTAGGCTACACCTTC. Amino acid sequence: CASSLGALGYTF. This chain connects TRBV7-9 to TRBJ1-2, with D perhaps matching TRBD1 (5 bases). V lost 5 bases, J lost 8 bases, and 12 bases lay in between. Per germline, CDR1 SEHNR and CDR2 FQNEAQ (reference sequence). CDR3 size: 12 residues.

The genes are TRBV29-1 and TRBJ2-6; weak D call: TRBD2 (6 bases). The CDR3 sequence is 16 residues long. Germline V gene lookup returns CDR1 SQVTM and CDR2 ANQGSEA. Trimming removed 7 bases at V and 0 bases at J, with 16 bases between. The chain's CDR3 is CSATGDVSSGANVLTF. The CDR3 DNA is TGCAGCGCGACGGGGGACGTAAGCTCTGGGGCCAACGTCCTGACTTTC.

Remarks on this clone: The same CDR3 is also encoded by other DNA sequences in this sample. The V and J genes are TRBV2 and TRBJ2-7, with 9 bases that match TRBD2. J lost 4 bases, V lost 1 base, and 2 bases had no gene match. The V gene's germline CDR1 is SNHLY and CDR2 FYNNEI. The CDR3 is made up of 14 amino acids. CDR3 nucleotides: TGTGCCAGCAGTGAAGGACTAGCGGCGTACGAGCAGTACTTC. This translates into CASSEGLAAYEQYF.

The chain's CDR3 is CASSKSDRYDTQYF. CDR3 DNA: TGTGCCAGTAGCAAATCGGACCGCTACGATACGCAGTATTTT. The chain uses TRBV19 and TRBJ2-3; D is unresolved. The V and J ends lost 6 bases and 6 bases respectively, with 16 bases between them. CDR3 size: 14 residues. Germline-derived CDR1 and CDR2 are LNHDA and SQIVND (reference sequence).

The chain joins TRBV6-6 to TRBJ2-5, with TRBD1 as a possible D gene (6 bases). The assigned J gene may be wrong: the sequence end matches TRBJ2-7 better. The CDR3 totals 12 residues. Germline values: CDR1 MNHNY, CDR2 SVGAGI (reference sequence). CDR3 region: CASSLQGYEQYF. CDR3 DNA: TGTGCCAGCAGCTTACAGGGTTACGAGCAGTACTTC.

The chain uses TRBV18 and TRBJ2-2; D gene ambiguous. The CDR3 consists of 14 residues. V lost 3 bases to trimming and J lost 7 bases, with 12 bases between them. Germline loops: CDR1 KGHSH, CDR2 LQKENI. The CDR3 nucleotides read TGTGCCAGCTCACCTCAGGAAGGTGGCGGGGAGCTGTTTTTT. Its translation: CASSPQEGGGELFF.

This chain uses TRBV11-3 with TRBJ2-7; 7 bases are a match to TRBD1. The CDR3 is 12 residues long. V lost 3 bases to trimming and J lost 5 bases; unmatched junction nucleotides: 1. CDR1 is SGHNT and CDR2 is YENEEA in the germline V gene. CDR3: CASSFTGDEQYF. The CDR3 nucleotides are TGTGCCAGCAGCTTCACAGGGGACGAGCAGTACTTC.

The chain carries TRBV9 and TRBJ1-1; D is possibly TRBD1 (6 bases). V was shortened by 3 bases and J by 1 base, with 16 bases between the two germline ends. This CDR3 is 16 amino acids long. Germline V gene sequence: CDR1 SGDLS, CDR2 YYNGEE. The CDR3 is CASSAPPGQPNTEAFF. The CDR3 DNA reads as TGTGCCAGCAGCGCACCTCCGGGACAACCGAACACTGAAGCTTTCTTT.